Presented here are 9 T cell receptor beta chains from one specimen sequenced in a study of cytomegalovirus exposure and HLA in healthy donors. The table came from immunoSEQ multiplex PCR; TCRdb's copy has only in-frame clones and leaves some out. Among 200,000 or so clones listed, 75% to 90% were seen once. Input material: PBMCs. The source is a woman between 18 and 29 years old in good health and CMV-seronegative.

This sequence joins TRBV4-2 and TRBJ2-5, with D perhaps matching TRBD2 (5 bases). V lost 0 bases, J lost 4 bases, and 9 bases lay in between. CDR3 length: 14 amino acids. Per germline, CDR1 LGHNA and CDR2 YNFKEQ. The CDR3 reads CASSQESSGETQYF. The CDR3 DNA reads TGTGCCAGCAGCCAAGAATCCAGCGGAGAGACCCAGTACTTC.

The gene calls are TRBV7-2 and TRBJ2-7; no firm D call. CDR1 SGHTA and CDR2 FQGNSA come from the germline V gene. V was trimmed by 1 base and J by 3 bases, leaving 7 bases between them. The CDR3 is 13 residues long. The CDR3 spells CASSLGQRYEQYF. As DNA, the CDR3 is TGTGCCAGCAGCTTAGGTCAACGCTACGAGCAGTACTTC.

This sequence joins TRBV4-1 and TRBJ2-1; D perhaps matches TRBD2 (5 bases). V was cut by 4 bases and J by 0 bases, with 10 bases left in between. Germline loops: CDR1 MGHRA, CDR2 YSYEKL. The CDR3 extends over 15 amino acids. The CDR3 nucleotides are TGCGCCAGCAGCCCCGGGATGAGCTCCTACAATGAGCAGTTCTTC. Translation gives CASSPGMSSYNEQFF.

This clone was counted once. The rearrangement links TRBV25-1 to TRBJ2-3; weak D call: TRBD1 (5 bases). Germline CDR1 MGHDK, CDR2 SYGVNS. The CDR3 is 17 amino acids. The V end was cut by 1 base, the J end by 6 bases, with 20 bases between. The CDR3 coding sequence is TGTGCCAGCAGTGAATGGGGCCTCCACCCTAAATCGGATACGCAGTATTTT. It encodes CASSEWGLHPKSDTQYF. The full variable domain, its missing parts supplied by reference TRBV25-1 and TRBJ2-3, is EADIYQTPRYLVIGTGKKITLECSQTMGHDKMYWYQQDPGMELHLIHYSYGVNSTEKGDLSSESTVSRIRTEHFPLTLESARPSHTSQYLCASSEWGLHPKSDTQYFGPGTRLTVL.

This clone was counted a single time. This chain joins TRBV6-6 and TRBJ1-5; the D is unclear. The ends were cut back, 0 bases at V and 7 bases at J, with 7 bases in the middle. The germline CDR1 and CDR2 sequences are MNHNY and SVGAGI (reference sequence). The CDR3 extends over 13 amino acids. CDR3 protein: CASSYSREQPQHF. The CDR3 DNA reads TGTGCCAGCAGTTACTCTCGGGAGCAGCCCCAGCATTTT.

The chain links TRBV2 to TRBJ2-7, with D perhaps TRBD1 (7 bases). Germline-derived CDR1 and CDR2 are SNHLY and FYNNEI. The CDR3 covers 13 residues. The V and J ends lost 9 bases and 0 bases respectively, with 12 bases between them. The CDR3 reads CARGGQSSYEQYF. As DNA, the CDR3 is TGTGCCAGGGGGGGACAGAGCTCCTACGAGCAGTACTTC.

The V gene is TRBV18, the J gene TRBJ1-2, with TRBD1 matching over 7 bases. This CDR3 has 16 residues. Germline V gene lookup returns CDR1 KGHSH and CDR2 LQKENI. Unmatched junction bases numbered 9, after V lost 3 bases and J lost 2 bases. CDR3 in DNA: TGTGCCAGCTCACCGGAGGACAGGATCGGGAACTATGGCTACACCTTC. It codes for CASSPEDRIGNYGYTF.

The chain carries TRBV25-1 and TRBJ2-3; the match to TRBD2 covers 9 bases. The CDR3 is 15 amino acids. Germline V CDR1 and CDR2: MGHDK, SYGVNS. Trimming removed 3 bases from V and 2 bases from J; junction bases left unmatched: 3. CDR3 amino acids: CASSDTSGFTDTQYF. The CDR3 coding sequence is TGTGCCAGCAGTGATACTAGCGGGTTCACAGATACGCAGTATTTT.

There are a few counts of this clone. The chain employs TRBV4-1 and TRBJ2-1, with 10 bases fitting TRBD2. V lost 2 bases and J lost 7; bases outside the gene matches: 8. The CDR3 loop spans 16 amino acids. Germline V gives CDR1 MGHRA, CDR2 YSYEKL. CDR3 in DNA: TGCGCCAGCAGCCAAAGACTAGCGGGCCTGGGGAATGAGCAGTTCTTC. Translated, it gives CASSQRLAGLGNEQFF.